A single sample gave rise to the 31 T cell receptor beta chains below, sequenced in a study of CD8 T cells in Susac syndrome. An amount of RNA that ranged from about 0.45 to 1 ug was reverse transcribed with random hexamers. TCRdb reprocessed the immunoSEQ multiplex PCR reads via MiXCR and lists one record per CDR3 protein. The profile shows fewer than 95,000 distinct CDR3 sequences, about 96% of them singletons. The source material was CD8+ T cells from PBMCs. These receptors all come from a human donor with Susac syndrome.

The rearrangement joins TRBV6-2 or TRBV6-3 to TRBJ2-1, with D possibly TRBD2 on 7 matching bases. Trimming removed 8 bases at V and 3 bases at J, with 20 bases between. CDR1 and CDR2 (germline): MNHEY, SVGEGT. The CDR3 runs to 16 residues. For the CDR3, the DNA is TGTGCCAGCGAAGGGAGGGCAGGGGCTAGCTACAATGAGCAGTTCTTC. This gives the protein CASEGRAGASYNEQFF.

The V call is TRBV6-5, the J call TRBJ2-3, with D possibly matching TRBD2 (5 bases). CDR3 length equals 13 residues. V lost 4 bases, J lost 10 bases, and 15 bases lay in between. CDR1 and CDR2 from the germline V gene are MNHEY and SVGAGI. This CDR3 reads CASSFGTADPQYF. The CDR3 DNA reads TGTGCCAGCAGTTTCGGAACAGCGGATCCGCAGTATTTT.

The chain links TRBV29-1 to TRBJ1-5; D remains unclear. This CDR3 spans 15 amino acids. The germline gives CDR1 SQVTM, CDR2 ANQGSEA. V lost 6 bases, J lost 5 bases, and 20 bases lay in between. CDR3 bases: TGCAGCGTCGACCGGTGGAGCGGGTTCTATCAGCCCCAGCATTTT. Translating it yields CSVDRWSGFYQPQHF.

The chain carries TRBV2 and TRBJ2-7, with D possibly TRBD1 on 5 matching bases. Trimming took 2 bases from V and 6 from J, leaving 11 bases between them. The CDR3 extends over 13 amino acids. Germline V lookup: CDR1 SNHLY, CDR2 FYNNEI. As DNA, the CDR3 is TGTGCCAGCAGTGAACAGGGCGGCGCCGAGCAGTACTTC. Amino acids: CASSEQGGAEQYF.

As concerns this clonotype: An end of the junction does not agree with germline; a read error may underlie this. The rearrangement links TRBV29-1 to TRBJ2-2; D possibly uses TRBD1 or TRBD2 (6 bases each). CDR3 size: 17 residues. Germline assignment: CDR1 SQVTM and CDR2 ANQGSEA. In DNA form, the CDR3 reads TGCAGCGTTAAAGAGAGGGGGGACGGATTGAACACCGGGGAGCTGTTTTTT. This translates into CSVKERGDGLNTGELFF.

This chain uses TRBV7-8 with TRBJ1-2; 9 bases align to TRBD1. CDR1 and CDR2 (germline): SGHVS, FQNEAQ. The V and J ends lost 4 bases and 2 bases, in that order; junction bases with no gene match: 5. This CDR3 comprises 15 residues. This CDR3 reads CASSSGQGPNYGYTF. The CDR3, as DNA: TGTGCCAGCAGCTCGGGACAGGGTCCCAACTATGGCTACACCTTC.

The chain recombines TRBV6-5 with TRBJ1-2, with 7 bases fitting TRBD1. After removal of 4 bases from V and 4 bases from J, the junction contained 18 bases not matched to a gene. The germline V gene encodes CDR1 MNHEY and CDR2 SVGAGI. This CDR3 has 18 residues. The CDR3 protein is CASSSPRINDRASYGYTF. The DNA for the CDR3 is TGTGCCAGCAGTTCCCCAAGGATCAATGACAGGGCCTCCTATGGCTACACCTTC.

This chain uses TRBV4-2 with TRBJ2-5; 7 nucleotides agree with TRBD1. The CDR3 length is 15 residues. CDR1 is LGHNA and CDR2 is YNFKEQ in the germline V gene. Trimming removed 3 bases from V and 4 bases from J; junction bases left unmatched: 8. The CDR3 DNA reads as TGTGCCAGCAGCCAGAGAGACAGGGTAGGAGAGACCCAGTACTTC. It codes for CASSQRDRVGETQYF.

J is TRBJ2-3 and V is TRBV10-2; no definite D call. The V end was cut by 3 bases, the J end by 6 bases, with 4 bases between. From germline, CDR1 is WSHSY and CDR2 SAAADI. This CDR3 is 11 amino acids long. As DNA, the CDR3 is TGCGCCAGCAGTGAACCGGATACGCAGTATTTT. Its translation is CASSEPDTQYF.

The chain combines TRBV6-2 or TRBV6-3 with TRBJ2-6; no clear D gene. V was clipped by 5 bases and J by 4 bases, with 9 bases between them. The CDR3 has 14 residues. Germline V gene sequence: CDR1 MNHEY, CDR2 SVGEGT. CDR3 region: CASSRRLGANVLTF. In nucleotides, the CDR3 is TGTGCCAGCAGTAGGCGTCTGGGGGCCAACGTCCTGACTTTC.

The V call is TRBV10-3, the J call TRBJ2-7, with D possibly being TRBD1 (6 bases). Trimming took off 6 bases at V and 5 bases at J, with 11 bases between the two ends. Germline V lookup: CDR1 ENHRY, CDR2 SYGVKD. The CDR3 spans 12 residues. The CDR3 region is CAIRQGFDEQYF. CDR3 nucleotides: TGTGCCATCAGACAGGGTTTCGACGAGCAGTACTTC.

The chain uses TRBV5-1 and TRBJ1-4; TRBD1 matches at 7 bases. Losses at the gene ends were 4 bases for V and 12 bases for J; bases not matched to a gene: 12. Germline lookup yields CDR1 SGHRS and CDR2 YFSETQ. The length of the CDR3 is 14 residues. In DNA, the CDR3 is TGCGCCAGCAGCCTGGAGGGTGACAGGGCGGAACTGTTTTTT. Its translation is CASSLEGDRAELFF.

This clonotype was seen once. CDR3 DNA: TGCAGTGCTGGTTACGGGGCGTCCTACGAGCAGTACTTC. Translating gives CSAGYGASYEQYF. J is TRBJ2-7 and V is TRBV20-1, with D possibly being TRBD1 or TRBD2 (5 bases each). CDR1 and CDR2 (germline): DFQATT, SNEGSKA (reference sequence). Trimming removed 5 bases at V and 1 base at J, with 12 bases between. The CDR3 sequence is 13 residues long.

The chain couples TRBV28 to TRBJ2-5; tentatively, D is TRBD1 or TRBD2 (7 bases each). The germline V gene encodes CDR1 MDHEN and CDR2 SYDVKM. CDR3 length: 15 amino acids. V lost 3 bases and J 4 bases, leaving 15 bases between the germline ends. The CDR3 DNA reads TGTGCCAGCAGTTTGGTCAGGGGGGGAAGAGAGACCCAGTACTTC. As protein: CASSLVRGGRETQYF.

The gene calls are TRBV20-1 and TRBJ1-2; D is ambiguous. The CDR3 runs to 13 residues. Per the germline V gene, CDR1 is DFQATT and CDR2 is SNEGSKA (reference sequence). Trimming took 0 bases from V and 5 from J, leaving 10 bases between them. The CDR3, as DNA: TGCAGTGCTAGAGATCCCAGGACGTATGGCTACACCTTC. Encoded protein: CSARDPRTYGYTF.

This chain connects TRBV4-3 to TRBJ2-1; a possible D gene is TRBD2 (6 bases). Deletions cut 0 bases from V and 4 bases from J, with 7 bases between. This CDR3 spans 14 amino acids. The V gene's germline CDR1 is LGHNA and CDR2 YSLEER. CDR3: CASSQEREYNEQFF. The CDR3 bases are TGCGCCAGCAGCCAAGAACGGGAGTACAATGAGCAGTTCTTC.

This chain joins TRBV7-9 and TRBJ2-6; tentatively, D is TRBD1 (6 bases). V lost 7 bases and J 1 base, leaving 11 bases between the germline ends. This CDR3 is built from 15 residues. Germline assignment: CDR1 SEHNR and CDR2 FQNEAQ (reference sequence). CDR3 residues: CASKGDPSGANVLTF. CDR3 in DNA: TGTGCCAGCAAGGGGGATCCTTCTGGGGCCAACGTCCTGACTTTC.

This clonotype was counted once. Here the CDR3 reads CASTGTRREQFF. CDR3 sequence (DNA): TGTGCCAGCACAGGCACTAGGCGCGAGCAGTTCTTC. The chain is built from TRBV2 and TRBJ2-1, with D possibly TRBD2 on 5 matching bases. Germline lookup yields CDR1 SNHLY and CDR2 FYNNEI. V was clipped by 7 bases and J by 10 bases, with 14 bases between them. The CDR3 spans 12 residues.

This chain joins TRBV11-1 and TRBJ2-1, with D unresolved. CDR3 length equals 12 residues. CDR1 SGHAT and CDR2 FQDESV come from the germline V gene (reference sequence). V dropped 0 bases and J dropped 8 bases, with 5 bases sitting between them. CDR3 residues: CASSLANYEQFF. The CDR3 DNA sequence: TGTGCCAGCAGCTTAGCCAACTATGAGCAGTTCTTC.

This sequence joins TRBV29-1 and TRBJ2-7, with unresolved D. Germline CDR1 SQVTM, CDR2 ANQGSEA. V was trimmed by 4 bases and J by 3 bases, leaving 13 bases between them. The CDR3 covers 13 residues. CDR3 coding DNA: TGCAGCGTTGGAACCGGTCTTCGCTACGAGCAGTACTTC. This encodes CSVGTGLRYEQYF.

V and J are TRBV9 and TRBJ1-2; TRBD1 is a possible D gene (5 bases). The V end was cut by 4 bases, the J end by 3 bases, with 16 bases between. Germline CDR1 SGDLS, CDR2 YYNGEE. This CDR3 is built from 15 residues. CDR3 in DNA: TGTGCCAGCAGCTTAACCAGGGAGTTTGACTATGGCTACACCTTC. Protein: CASSLTREFDYGYTF. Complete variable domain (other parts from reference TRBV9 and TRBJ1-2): DSGVTQTPKHLITATGQRVTLRCSPRSGDLSVYWYQQSLDQGLQFLIQYYNGEERAKGNILERFSAQQFPDLHSELNLSSLELGDSALYFCASSLTREFDYGYTFGSGTRLTVV.

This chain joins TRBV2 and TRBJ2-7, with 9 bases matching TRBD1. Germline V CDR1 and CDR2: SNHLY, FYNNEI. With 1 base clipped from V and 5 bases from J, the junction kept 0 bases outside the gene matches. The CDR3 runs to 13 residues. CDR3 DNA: TGTGCCAGCAGTGAAGACAGGGGGCACGAGCAGTACTTC. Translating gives CASSEDRGHEQYF.

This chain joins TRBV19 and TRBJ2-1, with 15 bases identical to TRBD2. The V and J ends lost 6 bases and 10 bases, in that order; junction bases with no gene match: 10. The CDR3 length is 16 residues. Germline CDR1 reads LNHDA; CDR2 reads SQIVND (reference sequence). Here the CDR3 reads CASRLRGLAGGNEQFF. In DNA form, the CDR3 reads TGTGCCAGTAGGCTCCGGGGACTAGCGGGGGGTAACGAGCAGTTCTTC.

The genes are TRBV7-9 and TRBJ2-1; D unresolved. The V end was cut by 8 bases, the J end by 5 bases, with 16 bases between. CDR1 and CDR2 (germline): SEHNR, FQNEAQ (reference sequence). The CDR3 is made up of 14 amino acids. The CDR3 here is CASSKAWRNNEQFF. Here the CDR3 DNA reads TGTGCCAGCTCCAAGGCATGGCGGAACAATGAGCAGTTCTTC.

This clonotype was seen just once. This CDR3 reads CATSLALNEQFF. CDR3 nucleotide sequence: TGTGCCACCAGCTTAGCGTTGAATGAGCAGTTCTTC. J is TRBJ2-1 and V is TRBV15; D may be TRBD2 (5 bases). V shed 5 bases and J shed 7 bases, with 9 bases lying between them. The CDR3 totals 12 residues. Germline V gene data show CDR1 as LNHNV and CDR2 as YYDKDF (reference sequence). Combining the CDR3 with reference TRBV15 and TRBJ2-1 gives the whole variable domain DAMVIQNPRYQVTQFGKPVTLSCSQTLNHNVMYWYQQKSSQAPKLLFHYYDKDFNNEADTPDNFQSRRPNTSFCFLDIRSPGLGDTAMYLCATSLALNEQFFGPGTRLTVL.

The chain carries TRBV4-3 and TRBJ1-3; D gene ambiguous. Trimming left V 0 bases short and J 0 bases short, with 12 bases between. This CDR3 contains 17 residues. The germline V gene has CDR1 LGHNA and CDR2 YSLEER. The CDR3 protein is CASSQEGEKYSGNTIYF. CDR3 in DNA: TGCGCCAGCAGCCAAGAGGGCGAGAAGTACTCTGGAAACACCATATATTTT.

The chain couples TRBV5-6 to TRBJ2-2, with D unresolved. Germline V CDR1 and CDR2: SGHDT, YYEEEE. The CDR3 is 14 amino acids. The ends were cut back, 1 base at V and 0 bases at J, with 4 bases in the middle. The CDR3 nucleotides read TGTGCCAGCAGCTTGAATCCGAACACCGGGGAGCTGTTTTTT. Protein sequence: CASSLNPNTGELFF.

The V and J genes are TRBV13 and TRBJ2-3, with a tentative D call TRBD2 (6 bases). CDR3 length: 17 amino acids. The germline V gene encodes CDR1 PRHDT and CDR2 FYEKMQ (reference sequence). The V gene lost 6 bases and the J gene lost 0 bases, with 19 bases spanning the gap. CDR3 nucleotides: TGTGCCAGCAGACGGCCCGGGGACTTATCTAGCACAGATACGCAGTATTTT. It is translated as CASRRPGDLSSTDTQYF.

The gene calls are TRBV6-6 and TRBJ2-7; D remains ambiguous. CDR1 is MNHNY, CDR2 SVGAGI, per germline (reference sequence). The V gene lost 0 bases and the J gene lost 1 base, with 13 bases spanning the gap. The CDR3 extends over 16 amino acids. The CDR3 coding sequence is TGTGCCAGCAGTTACTCTAGCCCAGGACCATCCTACGAGCAGTACTTC. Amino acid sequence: CASSYSSPGPSYEQYF.

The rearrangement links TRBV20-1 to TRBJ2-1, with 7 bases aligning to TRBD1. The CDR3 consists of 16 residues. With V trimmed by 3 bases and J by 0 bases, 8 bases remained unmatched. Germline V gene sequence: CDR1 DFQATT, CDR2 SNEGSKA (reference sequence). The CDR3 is CSASRGQKSSYNEQFF. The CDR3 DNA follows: TGCAGTGCTAGCCGGGGACAGAAAAGCTCCTACAATGAGCAGTTCTTC.

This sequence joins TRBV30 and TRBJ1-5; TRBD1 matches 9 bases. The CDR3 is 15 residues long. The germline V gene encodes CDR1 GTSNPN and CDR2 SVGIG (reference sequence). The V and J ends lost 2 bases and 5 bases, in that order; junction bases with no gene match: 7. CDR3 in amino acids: CAWSFGTGPHQPQHF. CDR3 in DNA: TGTGCCTGGAGTTTCGGGACAGGGCCCCATCAGCCCCAGCATTTT.